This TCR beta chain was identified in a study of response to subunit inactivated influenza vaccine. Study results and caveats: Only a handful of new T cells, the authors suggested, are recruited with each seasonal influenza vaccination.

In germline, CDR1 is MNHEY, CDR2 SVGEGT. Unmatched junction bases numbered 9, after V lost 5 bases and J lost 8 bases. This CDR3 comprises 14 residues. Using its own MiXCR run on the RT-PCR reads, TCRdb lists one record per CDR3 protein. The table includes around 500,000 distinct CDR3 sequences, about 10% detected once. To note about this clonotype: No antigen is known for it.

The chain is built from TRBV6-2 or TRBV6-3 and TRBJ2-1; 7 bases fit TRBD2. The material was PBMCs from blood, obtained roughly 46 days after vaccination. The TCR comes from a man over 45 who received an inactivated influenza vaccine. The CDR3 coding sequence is TGTGCCAGCAGTCTCCTAGCGGTCCGCGATGAGCAGTTCTTC. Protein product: CASSLLAVRDEQFF.